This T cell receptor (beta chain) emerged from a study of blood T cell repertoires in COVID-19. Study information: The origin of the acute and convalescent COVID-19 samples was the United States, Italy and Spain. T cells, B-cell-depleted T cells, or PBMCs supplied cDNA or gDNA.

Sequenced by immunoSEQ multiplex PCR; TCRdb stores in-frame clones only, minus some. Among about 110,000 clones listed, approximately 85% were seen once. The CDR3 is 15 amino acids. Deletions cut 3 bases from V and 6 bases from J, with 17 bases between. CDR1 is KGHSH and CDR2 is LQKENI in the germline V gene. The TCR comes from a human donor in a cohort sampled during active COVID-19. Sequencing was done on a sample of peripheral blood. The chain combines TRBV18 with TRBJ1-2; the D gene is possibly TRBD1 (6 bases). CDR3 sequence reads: CASSPGGASSNGYTF. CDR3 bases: TGTGCCAGCTCACCGGGGGGGGCGTCGTCGAATGGCTACACCTTC.